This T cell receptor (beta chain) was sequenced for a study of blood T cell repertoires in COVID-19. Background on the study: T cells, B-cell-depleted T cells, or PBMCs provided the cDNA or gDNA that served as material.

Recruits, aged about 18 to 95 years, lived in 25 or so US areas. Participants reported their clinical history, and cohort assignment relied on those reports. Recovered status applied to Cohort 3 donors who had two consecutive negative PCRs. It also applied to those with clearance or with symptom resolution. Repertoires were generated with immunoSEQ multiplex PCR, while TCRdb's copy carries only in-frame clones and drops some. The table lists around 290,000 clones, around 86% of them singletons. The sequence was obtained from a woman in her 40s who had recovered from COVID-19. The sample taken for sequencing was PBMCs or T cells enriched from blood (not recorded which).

For the CDR3, the DNA is TGTGCCAGCAGTGAAGCGAGTAGCTACCAAGCTAACTATGGCTACACCTTC. Translated: CASSEASSYQANYGYTF. The V and J genes are TRBV6-1 and TRBJ1-2; no definite D call. The germline V gene has CDR1 MNHNS and CDR2 SASEGT. The CDR3 covers 17 residues. Trimming shortened V by 0 bases and J by 0 bases, and 14 bases separated the two germline ends.